These T cell receptor beta chains were read from a single sample in a study of tumor and adjacent non-tumor tissue in lung cancer. TCRdb passed the multiplex PCR reads through MiXCR, listing each CDR3 protein once. The sample holds more than 75,000 distinct CDR3 sequences; around 80% are singletons and the top ten take about an eighth. Sequencing was carried out using lung tumor tissue. Receptor source: a woman in her fifties or sixties with non-small cell lung cancer. Both conserved end residues are part of each CDR3. A D gene is named only where the DNA matches it firmly. A row's size may be missing; if present it is once, few, many or a size class.

clone size	D gene	J gene	V gene	CDR3 protein	CDR3 DNA
-	TRBD1	TRBJ2-7	TRBV6-6	CASSQKTGGREQYF	TGTGCCAGTAGCCAGAAGACAGGGGGCCGCGAGCAGTACTTC
once	-	TRBJ1-2	TRBV20-1	CSARDQLRGRTFYGYTF	TGCAGTGCTAGAGATCAGCTGCGCGGGAGGACTTTCTATGGCTACACCTTC
-	TRBD2	TRBJ2-7	TRBV20-1	CSVLISGRSYEQCF	TGCAGTGTTCTCATTAGCGGGCGCTCATACGAGCAGTGCTTC
-	TRBD1	TRBJ2-1	TRBV4-1	CASSHSGQGILYNEQFF	TGCGCCAGCAGCCATTCCGGACAGGGGATACTCTACAATGAGCAATTCTTC
few	TRBD1	TRBJ1-3	TRBV6-6	CTSRHPGQGAGGNTIYF	TGTACCAGCAGACACCCGGGACAGGGCGCGGGAGGAAACACCATATATTTT
medium-sized	-	TRBJ2-1	TRBV12-3/TRBV12-4	CASSLAPEQFF	TGTGCCAGCAGTTTGGCACCTGAGCAGTTCTTC
-	-	TRBJ2-1	TRBV29-1	CSVERSEVLVVYNEEFF	TGCAGCGTTGAACGCTCCGAGGTTCTTGTAGTCTACAATGAGGAGTTCTTC
-	-	TRBJ2-7	TRBV12-3/TRBV12-4	CASSTLARDLPYKQYF	TGTGCCAGCAGTACCCTAGCGAGAGACCTACCATACAAGCAGTACTTC
once	-	TRBJ2-1	TRBV29-1	CSLLGYCNEQFF	TGCAGCCTTCTAGGTTACTGCAATGAGCAGTTCTTC
-	-	TRBJ1-5	TRBV12-3/TRBV12-4	CAISLVQASGEPQHF	TGTGCCATCAGTTTAGTACAGGCATCGGGAGAGCCCCAGCATTTT
many	-	TRBJ2-7	TRBV6-5	CASSYRAPGGAFTSYEQYF	TGTGCCAGCAGTTATAGGGCCCCAGGAGGGGCATTCACGTCCTACGAGCAGTACTTC
-	-	TRBJ1-1	TRBV5-1	CASSLGNREVTEAFF	TGCGCCAGCAGCTTGGGGAACAGGGAGGTAACTGAGGCTTTCTTT
-	-	TRBJ2-1	TRBV20-1	CSARGTETAYNEQFF	TGCAGTGCTAGAGGGACCGAAACTGCCTACAATGAGCAGTTCTTC
-	-	TRBJ2-3	TRBV6-2/TRBV6-3	CGSMLTGIDTQYF	TGTGGCAGCATGTTAACGGGCATAGATACGCAGTATTTT
-	-	TRBJ2-3	TRBV20-1	CSARNSSSSIDTQYF	TGCAGTGCTAGAAATTCGAGCAGTAGCATAGATACGCAGTATTTT
-	-	TRBJ2-2	TRBV6-1	CASTQFSTVNTGELSF	TGTGCCAGCACGCAGTTTTCGACAGTGAACACCGGGGAGCTGTCTTTT
-	-	TRBJ2-3	TRBV29-1	CSDRGPTTDTRYF	TGCAGCGATCGTGGGCCAACCACAGATACGCGGTATTTT
-	-	TRBJ2-5	TRBV11-2	CASSLGETHYF	TGTGCCAGCAGCTTGGGAGAGACGCATTACTTC
-	-	TRBJ1-1	TRBV4-1	CASNQDLYRVGTEPFF	TGCGCCAGCAACCAAGATCTCTATAGGGTCGGCACTGAACCTTTCTTT
-	-	TRBJ1-1	TRBV14	CASYIQSNKNTEAFF	TGTGCCAGCTACATACAGAGTAATAAGAACACTGAAGCTTTCTTT
-	-	TRBJ2-3	TRBV6-1	CASSEWGLLSNMQYF	TGTGCCAGCAGTGAATGGGGCTTGCTTTCAAATATGCAGTATTTT
-	TRBD2	TRBJ2-1	TRBV12-3/TRBV12-4	CTSTPSASREGQFF	TGTACCAGCACCCCCTCCGCTAGTCGGGAGGGGCAGTTCTTC
-	TRBD2	TRBJ2-1	TRBV20-1	CSTRATSGTYNEQFF	TGCAGTACTAGAGCAACTAGCGGGACATACAATGAGCAGTTCTTC
-	-	TRBJ2-1	TRBV6-5	CTSSYYRRGGSYNKQFF	TGTACCAGCAGTTACTACAGAAGGGGGGGCTCCTACAATAAGCAGTTCTTC
-	-	TRBJ2-7	TRBV11-2	CTSSLAAGRAGPYGQYF	TGTACCAGCAGCTTAGCCGCGGGACGCGCGGGGCCCTACGGGCAGTACTTC
-	-	TRBJ2-1	TRBV29-1	CSVGIGSVQFF	-
-	-	TRBJ2-1	TRBV12-3/TRBV12-4	CASSLGGAEYNEQFF	TGTGCCAGCAGTTTGGGGGGGGCTGAGTACAATGAGCAGTTCTTC
-	-	TRBJ2-2	TRBV11-2	CASCLEATAMMELFF	TGTGCCAGCTGCTTAGAGGCGACAGCCATGATGGAGCTGTTTTTT
few	-	TRBJ1-4	TRBV29-1	CSVEATGKEKLLF	TGCAGCGTTGAAGCCACAGGGAAGGAAAAACTGTTATTT
once	-	TRBJ1-2	TRBV20-1	CSARLWTEHGYTF	TGCAGTGCTAGATTGTGGACCGAACATGGCTACACCTTC
-	-	TRBJ2-2	TRBV4-3	CTSRPRRNTGELFF	TGCACCAGCAGACCTCGGAGAAATACCGGGGAGCTGTTTTTT
-	-	TRBJ2-1	TRBV29-1	CSAPNEGTDYKEQFF	TGCAGCGCACCAAATGAGGGGACGGATTACAAAGAGCAGTTCTTC
-	-	TRBJ2-1	TRBV6-2/TRBV6-3	CASSQSPDPYSEQFF	TGTGCCAGCAGTCAGAGTCCCGACCCATATAGTGAGCAGTTCTTC
many	-	TRBJ2-3	TRBV30	CAWTGVFTDTQYF	TGTGCCTGGACCGGAGTCTTCACAGATACGCAGTATTTT
-	TRBD2	TRBJ2-7	TRBV20-1	CRALAGAETYEQHF	TGCAGAGCCCTGGCGGGAGCAGAAACCTACGAGCAGCACTTC
-	-	TRBJ2-7	TRBV11-2	CASSSSPSLSYEQYF	TGCGCCAGCAGCTCATCTCCGAGTCTCTCCTACGAGCAGTACTTC
-	-	TRBJ1-1	TRBV11-2	CASSLDPSMNVESFF	TGTGCCAGCTCACTGGACCCGTCCATGAACGTTGAATCTTTCTTT
few	-	TRBJ2-1	TRBV20-1	CSARIPRRPGEQFF	TGCAGTGCTAGGATCCCGAGACGGCCAGGTGAGCAGTTCTTC
-	-	TRBJ2-7	TRBV7-2	CASSLPGSYEQYF	TGTGCCAGCAGCTTACCCGGCTCCTACGAGCAGTACTTC
-	-	TRBJ2-2	TRBV7-2	CASSLGGTGELFF	TGTGCCAGCAGCTTAGGGGGGACCGGGGAGCTGTTTTTT
-	-	TRBJ1-5	TRBV20-1	CSAIEHSNQPQHF	TGCAGTGCTATAGAACATAGCAATCAGCCCCAGCACTTT
once	-	TRBJ2-1	TRBV10-3	CAIGPPGGSETQFF	TGTGCCATCGGACCTCCCGGAGGTAGTGAGACCCAGTTCTTC
-	-	TRBJ2-7	TRBV20-1	CSASSEAFSYEQYF	TGCAGCGCTAGTTCAGAGGCGTTCTCCTACGAGCAGTACTTC
-	-	TRBJ2-1	TRBV6-6	CTSSNTKWVTYNEQFF	TGTACCAGCAGTAACACGAAGTGGGTCACCTACAATGAGCAGTTCTTC
-	TRBD1	TRBJ1-2	TRBV28	CASNLIRTGGDYGYNF	TGTGCCAGCAATTTAATTCGCACAGGGGGCGACTATGGCTACAACTTC
-	-	TRBJ1-6	TRBV20-1	CSARGIGVVSRADQGSPLHF	TGCAGTGCTCGAGGGATTGGGGTCGTGTCTCGGGCGGACCAGGGATCACCCCTCCACTTT
once	-	TRBJ2-3	TRBV4-1	CVSSQPLETDTQYF	TGCGTCAGCAGCCAACCCCTAGAGACAGATACGCAGTATTTT
-	-	TRBJ1-1	TRBV19	CASSIWTRVNTEAFF	TGTGCCAGTAGTATCTGGACACGTGTGAACACTGAAGCTTTCTTT
few	-	TRBJ2-4	TRBV6-6	CASSYSVGVFPDLAKNIQYF	TGTGCCAGCAGTTACTCAGTCGGGGTCTTTCCGGATCTAGCCAAAAACATTCAGTACTTC
-	-	TRBJ2-2	TRBV20-1	CSVPIRRGTGELFF	TGCAGTGTCCCTATCAGGAGAGGCACCGGGGAGCTGTTTTTT
-	-	TRBJ2-5	TRBV29-1	CSVAVSNWRVVETQYF	TGCAGCGTTGCGGTCAGTAACTGGAGGGTTGTGGAGACCCAGTACTTC
-	-	TRBJ1-4	TRBV20-1	CSARQGRGVATNEKLFF	TGCAGTGCTAGGCAGGGAAGGGGAGTGGCAACTAATGAAAAACTGTTTTTT
-	-	TRBJ2-3	TRBV28	CASSNNIEETQYF	TGTGCCAGCAGCAACAACATTGAAGAAACGCAATATTTT
-	-	TRBJ1-4	TRBV20-1	CCARQAAHEKLLF	TGCTGTGCTAGACAGGCGGCGCATGAAAAACTGCTTTTT
-	TRBD1	TRBJ2-2	TRBV5-6	CASSYGTVIYTGELSF	TGTGCCAGCAGCTACGGGACAGTGATTTACACCGGGGAGCTGTCTTTT